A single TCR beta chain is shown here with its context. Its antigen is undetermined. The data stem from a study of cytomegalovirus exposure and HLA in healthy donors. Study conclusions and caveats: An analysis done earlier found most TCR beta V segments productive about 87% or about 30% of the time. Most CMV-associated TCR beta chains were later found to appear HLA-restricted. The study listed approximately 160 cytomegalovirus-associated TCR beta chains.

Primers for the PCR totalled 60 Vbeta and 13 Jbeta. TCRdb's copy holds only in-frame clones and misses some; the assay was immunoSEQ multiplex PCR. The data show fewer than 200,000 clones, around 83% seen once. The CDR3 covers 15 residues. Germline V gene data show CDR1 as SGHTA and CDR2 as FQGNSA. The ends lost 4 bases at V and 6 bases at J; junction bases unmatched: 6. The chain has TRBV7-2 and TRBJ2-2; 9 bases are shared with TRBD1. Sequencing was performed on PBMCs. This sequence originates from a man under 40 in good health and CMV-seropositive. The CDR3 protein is CASSYGTGTAGELFF. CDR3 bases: TGTGCCAGCAGCTATGGGACAGGGACGGCCGGGGAGCTGTTTTTT.